These 9 T cell receptor beta chains share one sample of origin, sequenced in a study of PD-L1 blockade in urothelial cancer. Assay: immunoSEQ multiplex PCR; the TCRdb copy retains only in-frame clones and omits some. The sample has 29,000 or so clones, about 89% seen once. This material consisted of PBMCs, taken around atezolizumab (anti-PD-L1) treatment. Receptor source: a man over 45 with urothelial cancer.

In its sample, this clone was seen once. The V call is TRBV27, the J call TRBJ2-2, with TRBD1 matching 7 bases. Germline V gene data show CDR1 as MNHEY and CDR2 as SMNVEV (reference sequence). J lost 1 base, V lost 5 bases, and 10 bases had no gene match. The CDR3 is 17 amino acids. CDR3 protein: CASSNLGSGGNTGELFF. The CDR3 DNA sequence: TGTGCCAGCAGTAACCTGGGGTCAGGGGGGAACACCGGGGAGCTGTTTTTT.

Only a few counts were recorded for this clone. The chain has TRBV10-3 and TRBJ1-2, with D perhaps TRBD1 (6 bases). V shed 2 bases and J shed 4 bases, with 8 bases lying between them. The CDR3 has 13 residues. Looked up from germline, CDR1 is ENHRY and CDR2 is SYGVKD. CDR3 loop: CAISERGSYGYTF. The CDR3 nucleotides read TGTGCCATCAGTGAGAGGGGGTCCTATGGCTACACCTTC.

The chain is built from TRBV21-1 and TRBJ1-1. TRBV21-1 is designated a pseudogene. CDR3 length equals 12 residues. Here the CDR3 reads CASGRGNTEAFF. The DNA of the CDR3 is TGTGCCAGCGGAAGAGGGAACACTGAAGCTTTCTTT.

The V and J genes are TRBV11-3 and TRBJ2-2; no definite D call. The CDR3 spans 16 residues. V lost 3 bases and J lost 3, with 14 bases in between. Per germline, CDR1 SGHNT and CDR2 YENEEA. CDR3 region: CASSFQTSTDTGELFF. The CDR3 DNA is TGTGCCAGCAGCTTCCAAACCTCGACTGACACCGGGGAGCTGTTTTTT.

This chain connects TRBV6-5 to TRBJ2-7, with 9 positions matching TRBD1. This CDR3 has 15 residues. The J segment lost 3 bases and the V segment lost 8 bases, leaving 11 bases of the junction unmatched. The germline gives CDR1 MNHEY, CDR2 SVGAGI. The CDR3 nucleotides read TGTGCCAGCCGGGCAGGGGACAGGGTGCACTACGAGCAGTACTTC. This sequence encodes CASRAGDRVHYEQYF.

A single count supports this clone. J is TRBJ2-7 and V is TRBV13; 9 bases map to TRBD2. Germline V CDR1 and CDR2: PRHDT, FYEKMQ (reference sequence). The CDR3 runs to 16 residues. The V gene end was trimmed by 5 bases and the J gene end by 6 bases; junction bases not matched to a gene: 14. In nucleotides, the CDR3 is TGTGCCAGCAGCCCCACGGGGGGGGTAGCGGGAGTCGAGCAGTACTTC. Its translation is CASSPTGGVAGVEQYF.

This chain links TRBV5-1 with TRBJ2-7; 10 bases agree with TRBD2. Germline V CDR1 and CDR2: SGHRS, YFSETQ. The CDR3 consists of 15 residues. V gave up 3 bases and J gave up 2 bases; unmatched junction bases: 5. The CDR3 here is CASSWGLANTYEQYF. The CDR3 DNA reads TGCGCCAGCAGCTGGGGACTAGCGAACACCTACGAGCAGTACTTC.

The genes are TRBV7-2 and TRBJ1-3; D call uncertain. The germline V gene encodes CDR1 SGHTA and CDR2 FQGNSA. The V gene lost 5 bases and the J gene lost 3 bases, with 14 bases spanning the gap. This CDR3 has 15 amino acids. The CDR3 DNA is TGTGCCAGCAGCCCCCCGAGGTATGGTGGAAACACCATATATTTT. As protein: CASSPPRYGGNTIYF.

The V and J genes are TRBV2 and TRBJ2-2; D unclear. Trimming shortened V by 5 bases and J by 0 bases, and 10 bases separated the two germline ends. The length of the CDR3 is 15 residues. CDR1 is SNHLY and CDR2 is FYNNEI in the germline V gene. CDR3 loop: CASSQRRTNTGELFF. For the CDR3, the DNA is TGTGCCAGCAGTCAGAGGAGAACGAACACCGGGGAGCTGTTTTTT.